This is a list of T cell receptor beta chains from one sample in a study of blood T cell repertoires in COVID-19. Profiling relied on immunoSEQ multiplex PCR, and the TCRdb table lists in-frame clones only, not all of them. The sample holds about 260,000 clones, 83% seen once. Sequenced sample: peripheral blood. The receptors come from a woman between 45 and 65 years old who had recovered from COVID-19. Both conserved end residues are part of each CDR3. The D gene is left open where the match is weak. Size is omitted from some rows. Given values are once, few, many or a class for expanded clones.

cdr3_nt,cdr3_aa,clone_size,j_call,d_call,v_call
TGCAGCGTTGAAGCCCGACAAGCTGGCTACACCTTC,CSVEARQAGYTF,-,TRBJ1-2,-,TRBV29-1
TGTGCCAGCAGCCTAACAGGGGCCTACGAGCAGTACTTC,CASSLTGAYEQYF,-,TRBJ2-7,TRBD1,TRBV7-9
TGTGCCAGCACCAAAACGGGGGGGCTCGGTGGCTACACCTTC,CASTKTGGLGGYTF,-,TRBJ1-2,-,TRBV27
TGTGCCAGCAGTTTCTCAGATAGCACAGATACGCAGTATTTT,CASSFSDSTDTQYF,many,TRBJ2-3,-,TRBV27
TGTGCCAGCAGCGCCACCGGGACAGGGAACACTGAAGCTTTCTTT,CASSATGTGNTEAFF,many,TRBJ1-1,TRBD1,TRBV9
TGTGCCAGCAGTTCGGGCAGGGAAGAGACCCAGTACTTC,CASSSGREETQYF,-,TRBJ2-5,-,TRBV28
TGTGCCAGCAGCTACGGTTCTGGCTACGAGCAGTACTTC,CASSYGSGYEQYF,-,TRBJ2-7,-,TRBV7-3
TGTGCCTGGAGTGTACTGGAGCGAACCGAGCAGTTCTTC,CAWSVLERTEQFF,many,TRBJ2-1,-,TRBV30
TGTGCCAGCAGCCGGGACTTCCAAGAGACCCAGTACTTC,CASSRDFQETQYF,-,TRBJ2-5,-,TRBV3-1/TRBV3-2
TGTGCCAGCACAGGGGCCAGCTCTGGAAACACCATATATTTT,CASTGASSGNTIYF,-,TRBJ1-3,-,TRBV2
TGTGCCTGGAGTCGCGGACAGTTCTATGGCTACACCTTC,CAWSRGQFYGYTF,-,TRBJ1-2,-,TRBV30
TGTGCCAGCAGTGGGAGCAGGGGCTACCACGAGCAGTACTTC,CASSGSRGYHEQYF,-,TRBJ2-7,-,TRBV2
TGTGCCAGCAGTAAGTTCGGGTACGAGCAGTACTTC,CASSKFGYEQYF,-,TRBJ2-7,-,TRBV28
TGTGCCAGCAGCCAAGAGAATGAGAATACGCAGTATTTT,CASSQENENTQYF,-,TRBJ2-3,-,TRBV3-1/TRBV3-2
TGTGCCAGCAGTCCCACTACTGCTAATGAGCAGTTCTTC,CASSPTTANEQFF,-,TRBJ2-1,-,TRBV12-3/TRBV12-4
TGTGCCAGCTCACCGGCCGGGACAGGACCCTACGAGCAGTACTTC,CASSPAGTGPYEQYF,-,TRBJ2-7,TRBD1,TRBV18
TGTGCCAGCAGCTTAGGTGACCAGAGGTCCTACACCTTC,CASSLGDQRSYTF,-,TRBJ1-2,-,TRBV7-8
TGTGCCAGTAGCCCCGACAGCGTTTATGGCTACACCTTC,CASSPDSVYGYTF,-,TRBJ1-2,-,TRBV19
TGCAGTGCTGAGGGGGCCCACGAGCAGTACTTC,CSAEGAHEQYF,-,TRBJ2-7,TRBD1,TRBV20-1
TGCGCCAGCAGCCCCTGGGACAGTCAAAACTACGAGCAGTACTTC,CASSPWDSQNYEQYF,-,TRBJ2-7,TRBD1,TRBV4-3
TGTGCCAGCAAAGGACAGGGCTATAATTCACCCCTCCACTTT,CASKGQGYNSPLHF,-,TRBJ1-6,TRBD1,TRBV27
TGTGCCAGCAGCCCCCCGGGATCCTACGAGCAGTACTTC,CASSPPGSYEQYF,-,TRBJ2-7,-,TRBV3-1/TRBV3-2
TGTGCCAGCAGTTTTTGGGAGGGACAGGGTCTATATGGCTACACCTTC,CASSFWEGQGLYGYTF,-,TRBJ1-2,TRBD1,TRBV28
TGTGCCAGCTCACCCGCCGGACAGGGGGCGGGAAACACCATATATTTT,CASSPAGQGAGNTIYF,-,TRBJ1-3,TRBD1,TRBV18
TGTGCCAGCAGCTTAGGGGCTAGCGGACTAAGTTTTACCTACGAGCAGTACTTC,CASSLGASGLSFTYEQYF,-,TRBJ2-7,TRBD2,TRBV7-8
TGTGCCAGCAGTCCCACCGACAGGGTCGGGGAGCTGTTTTTT,CASSPTDRVGELFF,-,TRBJ2-2,TRBD1,TRBV28
TGTGCCAGCAGCTTAATGGGACTAGACAAAGATACGCAGTATTTT,CASSLMGLDKDTQYF,few,TRBJ2-3,TRBD2,TRBV7-2
TGTGCCAGCATTGGGACTCCCAAGAACACCGGGGAGCTGTTTTTT,CASIGTPKNTGELFF,-,TRBJ2-2,-,TRBV2
TGTGCCAGCAGCCTAGCCCGTACTAATGAAAAACTGTTTTTT,CASSLARTNEKLFF,once,TRBJ1-4,-,TRBV11-2
TGTGCCAGCAGTTCCCCGCTAGCGGGAGGCGGTGAGCAGTTCTTC,CASSSPLAGGGEQFF,-,TRBJ2-1,TRBD2,TRBV28
TGTGCCTGGACACTCGCTAGCACAGATACGCAGTATTTT,CAWTLASTDTQYF,-,TRBJ2-3,-,TRBV30
TGTGCCAGCAGCAAGCCGACAAGGGGCGCCTATGGCTACACCTTC,CASSKPTRGAYGYTF,-,TRBJ1-2,-,TRBV5-4
TGTGCCAGCAGCCAAGGAGGGAACACCGGGGAGCTGTTTTTT,CASSQGGNTGELFF,-,TRBJ2-2,-,TRBV3-1/TRBV3-2
TGTGCCAGCAGCTTAACGCTAGCGGGAGTCGGAGAGACCCAGTACTTC,CASSLTLAGVGETQYF,-,TRBJ2-5,TRBD2,TRBV7-9
TGTGCCAGCAGTTTAATGGGACAGTATAGCAATCAGCCCCAGCATTTT,CASSLMGQYSNQPQHF,-,TRBJ1-5,TRBD1,TRBV28
TGTGCCAGCGCCGTTGGGGACACCCATCAGCCCCAGCATTTT,CASAVGDTHQPQHF,medium-sized,TRBJ1-5,-,TRBV28
TGTGCCAGCAGTTCCCTGGGTCAGGGTCTCACAGATACGCAGTATTTT,CASSSLGQGLTDTQYF,-,TRBJ2-3,-,TRBV6-6
TGTGCCAGCAGCGCCTTCCCGGGGGGTCAGCCCCAGCATTTT,CASSAFPGGQPQHF,-,TRBJ1-5,-,TRBV7-2
TGTGCCAGCAGCCAGCTTCAGATCAATCAGCCCCAGCATTTT,CASSQLQINQPQHF,-,TRBJ1-5,-,TRBV4-2
TGTGCCAGCAGTTTATCGATGGGGGGAAACTATGGCTACACCTTC,CASSLSMGGNYGYTF,medium-sized,TRBJ1-2,-,TRBV27
TGTGCCAGCAGCCAAGTAATAGCGGGAGGATTAGGGAATGAGCAGTTCTTC,CASSQVIAGGLGNEQFF,-,TRBJ2-1,TRBD2,TRBV4-2
TGTGCCAGCTCACCACCATGGGGCCATGGCCTTTACGAGCAGTACTTC,CASSPPWGHGLYEQYF,once,TRBJ2-7,-,TRBV18
TGTGCCAGCTCAGTCTCCGGGACAGGCTCTGGGGCCAACGTCCTGACTTTC,CASSVSGTGSGANVLTF,-,TRBJ2-6,TRBD1,TRBV18
TGTGCCAGCAGCCCTGATGCGGGAGAGTGGGGACAAGAGACCCAGTACTTC,CASSPDAGEWGQETQYF,-,TRBJ2-5,TRBD2,TRBV9
TGTGCCAGCAGTCGGAACACAGGGGCAGGAGCTTTCTTT,CASSRNTGAGAFF,-,TRBJ1-1,TRBD1,TRBV6-6
TGTGCCAGCAGCATACTAGCGACCCATGGGACCTACGAGCAGTACTTC,CASSILATHGTYEQYF,-,TRBJ2-7,TRBD2,TRBV7-9
TGTGCCTGGCCACCCGGGACTTTCGGTCGGACCCTAGCCAAAAACATTCAGTACTTC,CAWPPGTFGRTLAKNIQYF,-,TRBJ2-4,-,TRBV21-1
TGCGCCAGCAGCCAAGGGGGGCTAGCGGGCTCCTACGAGCAGTACTTC,CASSQGGLAGSYEQYF,-,TRBJ2-7,TRBD2,TRBV4-3
TGTGCCAGCAGTGAGATTGGGCTCTCCTACGAGCAGTACTTC,CASSEIGLSYEQYF,-,TRBJ2-7,-,TRBV25-1
TGTGCCAGCAGTGGCGGCCTAGCGCGGAGCTCCTACGAGCAGTACTTC,CASSGGLARSSYEQYF,-,TRBJ2-7,-,TRBV2
TGTGCCAGCAGTGAAATAGGGGGGACAGCCTCTGGAAACACCATATATTTT,CASSEIGGTASGNTIYF,-,TRBJ1-3,TRBD1,TRBV6-1
TGTGCCAGCAGCCCCGGCGGCGCCTCCTACAATGAGCAGTTCTTC,CASSPGGASYNEQFF,few,TRBJ2-1,-,TRBV6-2/TRBV6-3
TGTGCCAGCAGACAGGGGGGCAATCAGCCCCAGCATTTT,CASRQGGNQPQHF,-,TRBJ1-5,TRBD1,TRBV7-2
TGTGCCAGCAGCCGGGACTTCACAGATACGCAGTATTTT,CASSRDFTDTQYF,-,TRBJ2-3,-,TRBV7-9
TGTGCCAGCAGCACCGGACTAGCGGGATACAATGAGCAGTTCTTC,CASSTGLAGYNEQFF,once,TRBJ2-1,TRBD2,TRBV11-1
TGTGCCATCATTTCAGGGACAGGGGGTCACACTGAAGCTTTCTTT,CAIISGTGGHTEAFF,-,TRBJ1-1,TRBD1,TRBV10-3
TGTGCCAGCAGTGATCTCGCCAGGGGCAGTGAGCAGTTCTTC,CASSDLARGSEQFF,-,TRBJ2-1,-,TRBV6-2/TRBV6-3